The 15 T cell receptor beta chains listed next were all sequenced from one sample in a study of cytomegalovirus exposure and HLA in healthy donors. Libraries were prepared by immunoSEQ multiplex PCR; TCRdb keeps only in-frame clonotypes and omits some of them. The table lists 200,000 to 300,000 clones, 86% of them singletons, with 1% to 1.5% in the top ten. Sequencing was performed on PBMCs. The receptors stem from a woman aged 25 to 45 in good health and CMV-seropositive.

This clone was observed a handful of times. The chain links TRBV12-5 to TRBJ2-7; TRBD1 matches at 9 bases. CDR3 length: 16 amino acids. Looked up from germline, CDR1 is LGHNT and CDR2 is FRNRAP. V gave up 6 bases and J gave up 3 bases; unmatched junction bases: 12. CDR3 loop: CASGRPITGGNYEQYF. The CDR3 nucleotides read TGTGCTAGTGGCCGACCTATTACAGGGGGCAACTACGAGCAGTACTTC.

V is TRBV7-9 and J is TRBJ1-5; TRBD1 agrees at 7 bases. The CDR3 covers 15 residues. The trim removed 4 bases at V and 6 bases at J, leaving 9 bases unmatched. CDR1 is SEHNR and CDR2 is FQNEAQ in the germline V gene (reference sequence). The CDR3 loop reads CASSSQRTGGQPQHF. In nucleotides, the CDR3 is TGTGCCAGCAGCTCTCAACGGACAGGCGGTCAGCCCCAGCATTTT.

This sequence joins TRBV6-5 and TRBJ1-4; D gene uncertain. CDR1 MNHEY and CDR2 SVGAGI come from the germline V gene. The CDR3 totals 14 residues. V lost 6 bases, J lost 10 bases, and 18 bases lay in between. The DNA of the CDR3 is TGTGCCAGCAGCCCATGGGAGCTTTCCGGAAAACTGTTTTTT. Its protein is CASSPWELSGKLFF.

This clone was seen only once. The rearrangement links TRBV6-5 to TRBJ1-1, with 8 bases aligning to TRBD1. Germline-derived CDR1 and CDR2 are MNHEY and SVGAGI. The CDR3 has 13 amino acids. Losses at the gene ends were 2 bases for V and 11 bases for J; bases not matched to a gene: 7. Written as DNA, the CDR3 is TGTGCCAGCAGTTACCCACAGACAGGGGAGGCTTTCTTT. This codes for CASSYPQTGEAFF.

The J gene is TRBJ1-3, the V gene TRBV5-8; no firm D call. Trimming pared 1 base from V and 6 bases from J, leaving 14 bases between. Germline V gene data show CDR1 as SGHTS and CDR2 as YDEGEE. The CDR3 runs to 15 residues. CDR3 protein: CASSLFGAGENTIYF. CDR3 DNA sequence: TGTGCCAGCAGCTTGTTCGGCGCAGGCGAAAACACCATATATTTT.

The chain carries TRBV27 and TRBJ2-7; TRBD1 aligns across 9 bases. The V gene's germline CDR1 is MNHEY and CDR2 SMNVEV (reference sequence). The V and J ends lost 3 bases and 5 bases, in that order; junction bases with no gene match: 5. The CDR3 loop spans 14 amino acids. CDR3 protein: CASSFGTGINEQYF. CDR3 bases: TGTGCCAGCAGTTTCGGGACAGGGATCAACGAGCAGTACTTC.

This chain's CDR3 is CASRGGVIAGELFF. The CDR3 DNA is TGTGCCAGCAGAGGAGGGGTAATCGCCGGGGAGCTGTTTTTT. The J gene is TRBJ2-2, the V gene TRBV25-1, with D maybe TRBD2 (6 bases). Trimming took 6 bases from V and 6 from J, leaving 14 bases between them. The CDR3 extends over 14 amino acids. Germline V CDR1 and CDR2: MGHDK, SYGVNS.

As concerns this clone: Other DNA sequences from this sample encode an identical CDR3 as well. The chain recombines TRBV5-1 with TRBJ1-2; D remains unclear. Germline V CDR1 and CDR2: SGHRS, YFSETQ. The CDR3 totals 11 residues. The V gene lost 4 bases and the J gene lost 8 bases, with 9 bases spanning the gap. CDR3 bases: TGCGCCAGCAGCGGCGGTAGCGGCTACACCTTC. Translating gives CASSGGSGYTF.

The rearrangement joins TRBV19 to TRBJ2-7; 7 bases are a match to TRBD1. J was trimmed by 2 bases and V by 5 bases; bases with no gene match: 9. The V gene's germline CDR1 is LNHDA and CDR2 SQIVND (reference sequence). The CDR3 runs 15 residues. CDR3 DNA: TGTGCCAGTAGTCCATACAGGGGCCGCCCCTACGAGCAGTACTTC. Amino acids: CASSPYRGRPYEQYF.

V and J are TRBV28 and TRBJ2-5; 9 bases are shared with TRBD2. This CDR3 region has 15 residues. The germline V gene encodes CDR1 MDHEN and CDR2 SYDVKM. V shed 5 bases, J shed 1 base, and the junction held 5 bases outside the gene matches. CDR3 DNA: TGTGCCAGCAGTCCCTGGACTAGCGCCCAAGAGACCCAGTACTTC. Translated: CASSPWTSAQETQYF.

The gene calls are TRBV27 and TRBJ1-2, with 7 bases matching TRBD1. Germline V gives CDR1 MNHEY, CDR2 SMNVEV (reference sequence). This CDR3 has 16 residues. The junction had 12 bases not matched to a gene; V was cut back by 5 bases and J by 3 bases. Here the CDR3 DNA reads TGTGCCAGCAGTCCTGCTTACCAAACAGGGGACTATGGCTACACCTTC. Translation gives CASSPAYQTGDYGYTF.

The chain couples TRBV27 to TRBJ2-7, with a tentative D call TRBD2 (5 bases). This CDR3 contains 14 residues. Trimming removed 4 bases at V and 2 bases at J, with 12 bases between. Germline assignment: CDR1 MNHEY and CDR2 SMNVEV (reference sequence). In DNA form, the CDR3 reads TGTGCCAGCAGTTCTCTGGCGGGCCCCTACGAGCAGTACTTC. Translated, it gives CASSSLAGPYEQYF.

The chain has TRBV4-1 and TRBJ2-1, with 9 nucleotides matching TRBD2. V was pared by 4 bases and J by 5 bases, with 9 bases of the junction left unmatched. The CDR3 spans 16 residues. In germline, CDR1 is MGHRA, CDR2 YSYEKL. The CDR3 spells CASSLNLAGRHNEQFF. In DNA form, the CDR3 reads TGCGCCAGCAGCCTCAATCTAGCGGGACGACACAATGAGCAGTTCTTC.

The chain combines TRBV7-2 with TRBJ2-7; 7 bases are shared with TRBD1. Germline lookup yields CDR1 SGHTA and CDR2 FQGNSA. The CDR3 sequence is 15 residues long. J was trimmed by 2 bases and V by 0 bases; bases with no gene match: 4. CDR3: CASSLARGLTYEQYF. CDR3 sequence (DNA): TGTGCCAGCAGCTTAGCGAGGGGGCTTACCTACGAGCAGTACTTC.

A few counts support this clone. Other nucleotide sequences in the sample specify the same CDR3. The chain combines TRBV27 with TRBJ1-5, with 11 positions matching TRBD1. Germline CDR1 reads MNHEY; CDR2 reads SMNVEV (reference sequence). V lost 6 bases and J lost 7; bases outside the gene matches: 2. The CDR3 is 13 residues long. The CDR3 is CASSGTGGQPQHF. CDR3 nucleotides: TGTGCCAGCAGCGGGACAGGGGGACAGCCCCAGCATTTT.